A selection of T cell receptor beta chains follows, all from one sample in a study of blood T cell repertoires in COVID-19. The data were produced by immunoSEQ multiplex PCR, yet TCRdb's version contains in-frame clones alone and is incomplete. The profile shows over 250,000 clones, approximately 85% of them singletons. Sequences were obtained from peripheral blood. The receptor source for this set is a woman in her thirties with acute or convalescent COVID-19. CDR3s include the opening cysteine and the closing phenylalanine or tryptophan.

V,CDR3
TRBV7-2,CASSPYRLADTQYF
TRBV10-1,CASSESLDRGQAFF
TRBV27,CASSLASTDYEQYF
TRBV15,CATSRGLAPEQYF
TRBV5-4,CASSRTVSSYEQYF
TRBV5-1,CASSLAPGQTYEQYF
TRBV5-1,CASSFVGGSYNEQFF
TRBV5-1,CASSLAPDNSPLHF
TRBV6-4,CASSDGRVSEQFF
TRBV9,CASSVDGRGVSKQFF
TRBV7-9,CASSPQTGGMKTQYF
TRBV27,CASSSSDQRDRQFF
TRBV6-5,CASSYSGGGDGYTF
TRBV19,CASSMGTRQETQYF
TRBV6-5,CASSYRLAGTDTQYF
TRBV4-3,CASSHLGPGTRKDGELFF